This TCR beta chain is drawn from a study of CD8 T cells in ankylosing spondylitis. Overall study results and limits: Disease-linked clones were reportedly significantly enriched in matched ankylosing spondylitis synovial fluid. Blood of patients with ankylosing spondylitis appeared to be characterized by a TCR beta motif of roughly eight highly homologous variants.

TCRdb processed the 5' RACE reads anew with MiXCR; each CDR3 protein has one entry. Of about 140,000 distinct CDR3 sequences listed, roughly 34% are singletons. Of note for this clonotype: What it binds is not known.

Between the trimmed V and J ends, which lost 4 bases and 4 bases, there was a span of 16 bases. The CDR3 has 15 residues. From germline, CDR1 is LNHNV and CDR2 YYDKDF (reference sequence). This chain joins TRBV15 and TRBJ1-2; maybe TRBD1 (5 bases). Sequenced sample: synovial fluid, either unsorted or a sorted T cell fraction (not recorded which). This sequence originates from a male donor with ankylosing spondylitis. The CDR3 region is CATSTDGGTTYGYTF. The DNA for the CDR3 is TGTGCCACCAGCACAGACGGGGGGACTACCTATGGCTACACCTTC.